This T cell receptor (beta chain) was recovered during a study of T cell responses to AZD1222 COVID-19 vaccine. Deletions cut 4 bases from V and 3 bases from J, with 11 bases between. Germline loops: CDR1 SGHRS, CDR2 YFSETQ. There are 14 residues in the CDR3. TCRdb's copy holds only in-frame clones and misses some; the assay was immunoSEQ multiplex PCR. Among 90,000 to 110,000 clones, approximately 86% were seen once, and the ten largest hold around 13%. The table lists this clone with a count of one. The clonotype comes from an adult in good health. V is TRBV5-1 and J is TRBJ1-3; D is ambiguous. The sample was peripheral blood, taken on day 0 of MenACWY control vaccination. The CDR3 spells CASSPGANGNTIYF. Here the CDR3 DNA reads TGCGCCAGCAGCCCAGGAGCTAATGGAAACACCATATATTTT.